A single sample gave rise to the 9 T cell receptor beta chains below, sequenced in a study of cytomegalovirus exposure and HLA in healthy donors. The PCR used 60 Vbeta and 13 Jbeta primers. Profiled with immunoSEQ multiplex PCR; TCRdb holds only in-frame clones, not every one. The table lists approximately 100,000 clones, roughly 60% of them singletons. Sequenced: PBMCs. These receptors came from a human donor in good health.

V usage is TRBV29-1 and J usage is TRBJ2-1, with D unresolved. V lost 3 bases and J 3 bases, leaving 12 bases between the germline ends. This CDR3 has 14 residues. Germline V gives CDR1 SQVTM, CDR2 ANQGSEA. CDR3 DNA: TGCAGCGTTGAGTTTGAGACGGGCTACAATGAGCAGTTCTTC. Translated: CSVEFETGYNEQFF.

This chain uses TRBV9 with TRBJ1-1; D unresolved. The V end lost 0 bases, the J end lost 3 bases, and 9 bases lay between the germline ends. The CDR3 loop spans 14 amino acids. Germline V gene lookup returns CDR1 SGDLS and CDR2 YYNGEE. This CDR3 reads CASSVGPGDTEAFF. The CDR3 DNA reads TGTGCCAGCAGCGTAGGCCCCGGGGACACTGAAGCTTTCTTT.

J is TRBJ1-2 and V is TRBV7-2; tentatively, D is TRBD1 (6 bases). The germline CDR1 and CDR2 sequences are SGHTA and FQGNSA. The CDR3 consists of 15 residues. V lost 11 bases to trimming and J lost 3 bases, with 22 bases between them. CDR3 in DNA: TGTGCCTCAAGTCGAGCGACGGCAGGGGACTATGGCTACACCTTC. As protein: CASSRATAGDYGYTF.

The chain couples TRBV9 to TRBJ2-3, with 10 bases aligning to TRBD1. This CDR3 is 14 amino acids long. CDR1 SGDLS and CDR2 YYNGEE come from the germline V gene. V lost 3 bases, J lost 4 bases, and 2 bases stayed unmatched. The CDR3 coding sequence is TGTGCCAGCAGCGACGGGACAGGGGCAGATACGCAGTATTTT. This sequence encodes CASSDGTGADTQYF. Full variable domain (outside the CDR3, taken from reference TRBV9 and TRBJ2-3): DSGVTQTPKHLITATGQRVTLRCSPRSGDLSVYWYQQSLDQGLQFLIQYYNGEERAKGNILERFSAQQFPDLHSELNLSSLELGDSALYFCASSDGTGADTQYFGPGTRLTVL.

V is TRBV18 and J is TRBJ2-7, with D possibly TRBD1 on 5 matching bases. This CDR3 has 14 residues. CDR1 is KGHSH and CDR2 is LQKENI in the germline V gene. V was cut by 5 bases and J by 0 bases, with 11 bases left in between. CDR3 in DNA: TGTGCCAGCTCAGCCGACAGCCTCTCCTACGAGCAGTACTTC. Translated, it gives CASSADSLSYEQYF.

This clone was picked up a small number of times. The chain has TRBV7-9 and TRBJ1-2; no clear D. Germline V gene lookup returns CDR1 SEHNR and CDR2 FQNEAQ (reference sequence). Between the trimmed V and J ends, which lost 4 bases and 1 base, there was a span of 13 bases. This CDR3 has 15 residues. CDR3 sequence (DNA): TGTGCCAGCAGCTCCCCCTCGGGGTTTAACTATGGCTACACCTTC. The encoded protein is CASSSPSGFNYGYTF.

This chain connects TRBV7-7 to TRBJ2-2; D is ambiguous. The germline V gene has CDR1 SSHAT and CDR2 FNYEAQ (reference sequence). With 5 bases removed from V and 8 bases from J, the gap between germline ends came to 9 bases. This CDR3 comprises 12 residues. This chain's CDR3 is CASSHRRGELFF. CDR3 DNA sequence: TGTGCCAGCAGCCATCGTCGGGGGGAGCTGTTTTTT.

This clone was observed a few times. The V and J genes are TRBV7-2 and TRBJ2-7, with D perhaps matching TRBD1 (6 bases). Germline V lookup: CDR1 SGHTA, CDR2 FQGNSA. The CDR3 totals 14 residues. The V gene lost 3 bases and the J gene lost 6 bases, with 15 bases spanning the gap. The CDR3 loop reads CASSLAGASGEQYF. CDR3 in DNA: TGTGCCAGCAGCTTGGCAGGGGCATCGGGCGAGCAGTACTTC.

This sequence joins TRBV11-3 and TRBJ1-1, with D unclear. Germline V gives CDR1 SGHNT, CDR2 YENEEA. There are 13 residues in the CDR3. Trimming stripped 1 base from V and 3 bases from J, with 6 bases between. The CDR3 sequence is CASSLVQHTEAFF. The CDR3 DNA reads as TGTGCCAGCAGCTTAGTACAGCACACTGAAGCTTTCTTT.